This entry features one T cell receptor beta chain sequence. Its antigen remains unknown. The authors prepared UMI-labeled TRB cDNA libraries by 5' RACE. TCRdb reworked the 5' RACE reads into one entry per CDR3 protein, no DNA. The sample's table shows 120,000 or so distinct CDR3 sequences. This CDR3 has 16 residues. Germline V lookup: CDR1 MNHEY, CDR2 SMNVEV (reference sequence). These data are taken from a study of CXCR3-negative and CXCR3-positive naive CD8 T cells. General study findings and limits: More hydrophobic TRB CDR3s occurred in CXCR3-positive than in CXCR3-negative naive cells.

The chain joins TRBV27 to TRBJ2-1; with no DNA, the TCRdb D assignment of TRBD2 cannot be verified. The sequencing input was naive CXCR3+ CD8+ T cells from blood. Subset defined: CD45RO-CCR7+CD27+CD95- naive CD8+ T cells expressing CXCR3 (TNR3+). The TCR originated in a human donor in good health. Some clones in this sample may be carry-over from other donors' samples. CDR3 residues: CASSLLAGEVYNEQFF.